The clone carrying this T cell receptor beta chain was seen a single time. Individuals aged roughly 18 to 100 years were recruited from roughly 22 US areas. Cohort 3 recovered donors had two negative PCRs, clearance, or symptom resolution. The CDR3 runs 15 residues. V was cut by 2 bases and J by 3 bases, with 14 bases left in between. CDR1 is SGHRS, CDR2 YFSETQ, per germline. Data came from immunoSEQ multiplex PCR; TCRdb stores just in-frame clones and leaves some out. The table lists approximately 230,000 clones, about nine tenths of them singletons. The data belong to a study of blood T cell repertoires in COVID-19. Study details: T cells, B-cell-depleted T cells, or PBMCs supplied cDNA or gDNA.

This clonotype was sampled from a man between 40 and 49 years old who had recovered from COVID-19. The rearrangement joins TRBV5-1 to TRBJ1-1, with D perhaps TRBD1 (5 bases). Sequencing was performed on PBMCs or T cells enriched from blood (not recorded which). The CDR3 protein is CASSFNIGGDTEAFF. The CDR3 DNA reads TGCGCCAGCAGCTTCAACATAGGAGGGGACACTGAAGCTTTCTTT.